One and the same sample provided the 29 T cell receptor beta chains below, sequenced in a study of breast tumors, draining lymph nodes, adjacent tissues. MiXCR was run by TCRdb on the multiplex PCR reads, yielding one entry per CDR3 protein. Of some 200,000 distinct CDR3 sequences listed, approximately 30% are singletons. Axillary draining lymph nodes of breast cancer patients supplied the node samples. The source material was axillary lymph node tissue. These receptors were taken from a female donor with breast cancer. Some clones in this sample may be carry-over from other donors' samples.

The rearrangement uses TRBV3-1 and TRBJ2-1; 9 bases map to TRBD1. CDR1 and CDR2 from the germline V gene are LGHDT and YNNKEL (reference sequence). The trim removed 7 bases at V and 6 bases at J, leaving 10 bases unmatched. The CDR3 length is 15 residues. The CDR3 nucleotides are TGTGCCAGCAAAACCGGGACAGGGCAGTCCAATGAGCAGTTCTTC. It translates to CASKTGTGQSNEQFF.

This clonotype was detected only a few times. The rearrangement links TRBV28 to TRBJ1-4, with 8 nucleotides matching TRBD1. Losses at the gene ends were 6 bases for V and 7 bases for J; bases not matched to a gene: 10. Germline V gene sequence: CDR1 MDHEN, CDR2 SYDVKM. The CDR3 spans 15 residues. In DNA form, the CDR3 reads TGTGCCAGCAGGGGCAGGGGGCAAGCTGGTGAAAAACTGTTTTTT. Amino acids: CASRGRGQAGEKLFF.

Ten or more counts support this clonotype. V usage is TRBV5-1 and J usage is TRBJ1-4, with TRBD1 matching 8 bases. Germline V lookup: CDR1 SGHRS, CDR2 YFSETQ. This CDR3 spans 17 amino acids. The junction had 17 bases not matched to a gene; V was cut back by 5 bases and J by 8 bases. Here the CDR3 DNA reads TGCGCCAGCAGTCTGGAGAGGGCCGGGACAGGTATGGAAAAACTGTTTTTT. This translates into CASSLERAGTGMEKLFF. Supplemented by reference TRBV5-1 and TRBJ1-4, the full variable domain reads KAGVTQTPRYLIKTRGQQVTLSCSPISGHRSVSWYQQTPGQGLQFLFEYFSETQRNKGNFPGRFSGRQFSNSRSEMNVSTLELGDSALYLCASSLERAGTGMEKLFFGSGTQLSVL.

Only one count was recorded for this clonotype. The chain combines TRBV6-6 with TRBJ1-1, with no clear D. Germline values: CDR1 MNHNY, CDR2 SVGAGI (reference sequence). CDR3 length: 12 residues. The V end lost 2 bases, the J end lost 4 bases, and 5 bases lay between the germline ends. CDR3 residues: CASSYGSTEAFF. DNA of the CDR3: TGTGCCAGCAGTTACGGGTCCACTGAAGCTTTCTTT.

The CDR3 nucleotides read TGTGCTACAGAGAGCGGGGGCCGGAGAGAGACCCAGTACTTC. Encoded protein: CATESGGRRETQYF. J is TRBJ2-5 and V is TRBV12-3 or TRBV12-4; 8 nucleotides match TRBD2. The CDR3 length is 14 residues.

The chain is built from TRBV7-8 and TRBJ2-5; D unresolved. Germline CDR1 SGHVS, CDR2 FQNEAQ. Between the trimmed V and J ends, which lost 1 base and 9 bases, there was a span of 24 bases. This CDR3 contains 17 residues. CDR3 coding DNA: TGTGCCAGCAGCTTAGGGCATACAGCGATGATTCAAGAAGCCCAGTACTTC. Its translation: CASSLGHTAMIQEAQYF.

This clonotype showed up many times. This chain joins TRBV20-1 and TRBJ1-6; D ambiguous. This CDR3 contains 13 residues. V lost 4 bases and J 6 bases, leaving 10 bases between the germline ends. Germline V gene lookup returns CDR1 DFQATT and CDR2 SNEGSKA (reference sequence). The CDR3 is CSAIRDTNSPLHF. The CDR3 region has the DNA TGCAGTGCTATCCGGGATACTAATTCACCCCTCCACTTT.

This clonotype was picked up a small number of times. This sequence joins TRBV12-3 or TRBV12-4 and TRBJ1-1, with 8 bases identical to TRBD1. CDR3 size: 13 residues. Unmatched junction bases numbered 2, after V lost 8 bases and J lost 0 bases. In DNA, the CDR3 is TGTGCCAGCGGACAGGGCCTGAACACTGAAGCTTTCTTT. It specifies CASGQGLNTEAFF.

The chain links TRBV2 to TRBJ1-3; 9 positions agree with TRBD1. The CDR3 runs to 16 residues. From germline, CDR1 is SNHLY and CDR2 FYNNEI. V shed 6 bases and J 8 bases; nucleotides not matched to a gene: 14. CDR3 loop: CASRGQGGGYGYTIYF. CDR3 coding DNA: TGTGCCAGCAGGGGACAGGGTGGCGGATATGGCTACACCATATATTTT.

This CDR3 is CASSPLQGAETQYF. In DNA form, the CDR3 reads TGTGCCAGCTCACCACTACAGGGCGCAGAGACCCAGTACTTC. This chain uses TRBV11-2 with TRBJ2-5, with a weak D call TRBD1 (6 bases). The germline V gene has CDR1 SGHAT and CDR2 FQNNGV. CDR3 length equals 14 residues. The V end was cut by 8 bases, the J end by 4 bases, with 17 bases between.

This clonotype was counted at least ten times. The genes are TRBV7-8 and TRBJ1-2, with a possible D match to TRBD1 (5 bases). CDR3 length equals 15 residues. The germline V and J ends were trimmed by 1 base and 3 bases, with 12 bases remaining between them. Germline V gene data show CDR1 as SGHVS and CDR2 as FQNEAQ. The CDR3 bases are TGTGCCAGCAGCTTAGATCGGGGGATAGACTATGGCTACACCTTC. This translates into CASSLDRGIDYGYTF.

This clonotype was seen ten or more times. This chain links TRBV9 with TRBJ2-5; 11 nucleotides align to TRBD1. Germline V gene data show CDR1 as SGDLS and CDR2 as YYNGEE. Trimming cost V 4 bases and J 4 bases; bases outside gene matches: 6. The CDR3 covers 15 residues. The CDR3 protein is CASSSGQGEGETQYF. CDR3 coding DNA: TGTGCCAGCAGCTCGGGACAGGGGGAAGGAGAGACCCAGTACTTC.

This clonotype was counted at least ten times. The rearrangement links TRBV3-1 to TRBJ2-1; tentative D call: TRBD2 (5 bases). Trimming took 4 bases from V and 7 from J, leaving 17 bases between them. The CDR3 totals 15 residues. Germline V gives CDR1 LGHDT, CDR2 YNNKEL (reference sequence). The CDR3 nucleotides are TGTGCCAGCAGCCTAGGTTTTACTAGTGGAAATGAGCAGTTCTTC. This codes for CASSLGFTSGNEQFF.

Note on this clonotype: A much larger clone lies one base from this, so it may be a read error. The final CDR3 position lacks the conserved phenylalanine or tryptophan, pointing to a likely read error. The chain joins TRBV6-1 to TRBJ2-7; 8 positions agree with TRBD2. The CDR3 runs to 14 residues. The V gene end was trimmed by 6 bases and the J gene end by 2 bases; junction bases not matched to a gene: 6. Germline CDR1 reads MNHNS; CDR2 reads SASEGT. The CDR3 DNA follows: TGTGCCAGCAGGTCGGGACTAGATACCTACGAGCAGTACCTC. It yields the protein CASRSGLDTYEQYL.

A remark on this clonotype: Since a much larger clone is just one base distant, this may be a read error. The chain carries TRBV5-1 and TRBJ2-5; 7 positions match TRBD2. The length of the CDR3 is 14 residues. The germline gives CDR1 SGHRS, CDR2 YFSETQ. Unmatched junction bases numbered 9, after V lost 5 bases and J lost 5 bases. CDR3 coding DNA: TGCGCCAGCAGTCACGGACTAGGAGGGGAGACCCAGTACTTC. This gives the protein CASSHGLGGETQYF.

This clonotype has at least ten counts. This chain connects TRBV25-1 to TRBJ2-5, with 8 bases fitting TRBD2. Germline V lookup: CDR1 MGHDK, CDR2 SYGVNS. The CDR3 consists of 14 residues. V lost 5 bases to trimming and J lost 1 base; unmatched junction nucleotides: 3. The CDR3, as DNA: TGTGCCAGCAGTCAGCGGGGGTTCCAAGAGACCCAGTACTTC. Amino acids: CASSQRGFQETQYF.

Turning to this clonotype: Since a much larger clone is just one base distant, this may be a read error. J is TRBJ2-3 and V is TRBV6-2 or TRBV6-3; 8 positions match TRBD2. V lost 4 bases to trimming and J lost 2 bases; unmatched junction nucleotides: 8. CDR3 size: 16 residues. Germline CDR1 reads MNHEY; CDR2 reads SVGEGT. CDR3 DNA: TGTGCCAGCAGTTCCCAGGTTAGCGGGGTCACAGATACGCAGTATTTT. Protein: CASSSQVSGVTDTQYF.

Many counts were recorded for this clonotype. V and J are TRBV2 and TRBJ1-3; a possible D gene is TRBD1 (6 bases). The CDR3 contains 15 residues. Germline V lookup: CDR1 SNHLY, CDR2 FYNNEI. V was clipped by 4 bases and J by 0 bases, with 10 bases between them. The CDR3, as DNA: TGTGCCAGCAGTGCAGGGGTGAGCTCTGGAAACACCATATATTTT. Translated, it gives CASSAGVSSGNTIYF.

This sequence joins TRBV15 and TRBJ1-1; TRBD1 might be the D (6 bases). The length of the CDR3 is 14 residues. With 1 base removed from V and 3 bases from J, the gap between germline ends came to 9 bases. In germline, CDR1 is LNHNV, CDR2 YYDKDF (reference sequence). The CDR3: CATSRAGADTEAFF. In nucleotides, the CDR3 is TGTGCCACCAGCAGAGCAGGGGCCGACACTGAAGCTTTCTTT. Using reference TRBV15 and TRBJ1-1 for the parts outside the CDR3, the full variable domain is DAMVIQNPRYQVTQFGKPVTLSCSQTLNHNVMYWYQQKSSQAPKLLFHYYDKDFNNEADTPDNFQSRRPNTSFCFLDIRSPGLGDTAMYLCATSRAGADTEAFFGQGTRLTVV.

This clonotype appeared many times. V gene TRBV3-1 combines with J gene TRBJ2-1; D is uncertain. The CDR3 has 11 amino acids. The germline V and J ends were trimmed by 4 bases and 8 bases, with 6 bases remaining between them. Germline-derived CDR1 and CDR2 are LGHDT and YNNKEL (reference sequence). This CDR3 reads CASSLGHEQFF. CDR3 coding DNA: TGTGCCAGCAGCCTCGGGCATGAGCAGTTCTTC.

A word on this clonotype: The CDR3 ends on some other residue instead of the conserved phenylalanine or tryptophan, so this is likely a read error. The V and J genes are TRBV5-4 and TRBJ2-7, with D tentatively TRBD2 (6 bases). Deletions cut 1 base from V and 6 bases from J, with 17 bases between. Germline V gene lookup returns CDR1 SGHNT and CDR2 YYREEE (reference sequence). This CDR3 comprises 15 residues. CDR3 protein: CASSLRDAGPAEQYL. As DNA, the CDR3 is TGTGCCAGCAGCTTGAGAGACGCGGGGCCAGCCGAGCAGTACCTC.

As for this clonotype: Being one base from a much bigger clone, this may be a read error. The chain recombines TRBV14 with TRBJ2-5; D not certain. CDR1 and CDR2 (germline): SGHDN, FVKESK. This CDR3 spans 11 amino acids. The V and J ends lost 7 bases and 4 bases respectively, with 7 bases between them. CDR3 coding DNA: TGTGCCAGCATCTCCCGAGAGACCCAGTACTTC. It translates to CASISRETQYF.

This clonotype was observed many times. The gene calls are TRBV7-2 and TRBJ2-3; D is undetermined. The germline CDR1 and CDR2 sequences are SGHTA and FQGNSA. The CDR3 has 13 amino acids. Trimming shortened V by 5 bases and J by 2 bases, and 8 bases separated the two germline ends. CDR3 residues: CASSPTHTDTQYF. The DNA for the CDR3 is TGTGCCAGCAGCCCCACGCACACAGATACGCAGTATTTT. Variable domain in full (rest from reference TRBV7-2 and TRBJ2-3): GAGVSQSPSNKVTEKGKDVELRCDPISGHTALYWYRQSLGQGLEFLIYFQGNSAPDKSGLPSDRFSAERTGGSVSTLTIQRTQQEDSAVYLCASSPTHTDTQYFGPGTRLTVL.

This clonotype has just a few counts. With a much larger clone just one base away, this may be a read error. The rearrangement joins TRBV7-8 to TRBJ2-5; 7 nucleotides match TRBD2. The CDR3 is 15 amino acids. Looked up from germline, CDR1 is SGHVS and CDR2 is FQNEAQ. In nucleotides, the CDR3 is TGTGCCAGCAGCCCTAACGCGGGGGTCCAAGAGACCCAGCACTTC. Translated, it gives CASSPNAGVQETQHF. The variable domain in full, completed from reference TRBV7-8 and TRBJ2-5, reads GAGVSQSPRYKVAKRGQDVALRCDPISGHVSLFWYQQALGQGPEFLTYFQNEAQLDKSGLPSDRFFAERPEGSVSTLKIQRTQQEDSAVYLCASSPNAGVQETQHFGPGTRLLVL.

This clonotype was picked up many times. The J gene is TRBJ1-4, the V gene TRBV13, with 9 bases that match TRBD1. Germline V gene sequence: CDR1 PRHDT, CDR2 FYEKMQ (reference sequence). V lost 4 bases, J lost 0 bases, and 3 bases stayed unmatched. CDR3 size: 16 residues. The DNA for the CDR3 is TGTGCCAGCAGCTCCACAGGGGGCGCAACTAATGAAAAACTGTTTTTT. It translates to CASSSTGGATNEKLFF.

This clonotype was seen ten or more times. V is TRBV4-3 and J is TRBJ2-3; TRBD2 aligns across 7 bases. Germline CDR1 and CDR2: LGHNA and YSLEER. This CDR3 contains 20 residues. The V gene end was trimmed by 2 bases and the J gene end by 0 bases; junction bases not matched to a gene: 17. CDR3 DNA: TGCGCCAGCAGCCAAAGGTTGGCGAGCACTAGCGTCCTTAGCACAGATACGCAGTATTTT. Protein sequence: CASSQRLASTSVLSTDTQYF.

This clonotype showed up many times. The chain joins TRBV9 to TRBJ1-2; D remains unclear. V lost 0 bases, J lost 14 bases, and 17 bases lay in between. Germline loops: CDR1 SGDLS, CDR2 YYNGEE. The CDR3 extends over 13 amino acids. The CDR3 loop is CASSVEGSSLSTF. CDR3 nucleotides: TGTGCCAGCAGCGTAGAGGGCAGCTCGTTATCTACCTTC. Complete variable domain (other parts from reference TRBV9 and TRBJ1-2): DSGVTQTPKHLITATGQRVTLRCSPRSGDLSVYWYQQSLDQGLQFLIQYYNGEERAKGNILERFSAQQFPDLHSELNLSSLELGDSALYFCASSVEGSSLSTFGSGTRLTVV.

This clonotype was recorded at least ten times. The rearrangement links TRBV7-2 to TRBJ2-7; D gene uncertain. This CDR3 is 12 amino acids long. The V end lost 3 bases, the J end lost 3 bases, and 6 bases lay between the germline ends. Germline CDR1 reads SGHTA; CDR2 reads FQGNSA. The CDR3 sequence: CASSFSGYEQYF. Here the CDR3 DNA reads TGTGCCAGCAGCTTTTCCGGCTACGAGCAGTACTTC.

This clonotype occurred many times. This chain connects TRBV9 to TRBJ2-3, with 8 bases aligning to TRBD2. This CDR3 comprises 17 residues. Germline V lookup: CDR1 SGDLS, CDR2 YYNGEE. With 3 bases clipped from V and 0 bases from J, the junction kept 9 bases outside the gene matches. The CDR3 here is CASSEQELAASTDTQYF. DNA of the CDR3: TGTGCCAGCAGCGAGCAGGAACTAGCGGCTAGCACAGATACGCAGTATTTT.